A selection of T cell receptor beta chains follows, all from one sample in a study of T cell responses to AZD1222 COVID-19 vaccine. The data were produced by immunoSEQ multiplex PCR, yet TCRdb's version contains in-frame clones alone and is incomplete. The sample lists 160,000 or so clones, 91% seen once, with about 4.5% in the top ten. The sequencing used peripheral blood, collected on day 0 of AZD1222 vaccination. These TCRs come from an adult in good health. Each CDR3 is given with its conserved first and last residue. Fields, in order: CDR3 protein, CDR3 DNA, D gene, J gene, V gene, clone size. D genes are given only for firm matches. The listing skips clone size in some rows; elsewhere it reads once, few, many or a size class.

CDR3 protein: CASSPFTRPVTGELFF
CDR3 DNA: TGTGCCAGCTCACCGTTTACCAGACCAGTCACCGGGGAGCTGTTTTTT
D gene: -
J gene: TRBJ2-2
V gene: TRBV18
clone size: -

CDR3 protein: CASSGVVYEQYF
CDR3 DNA: TGTGCCAGCAGTGGAGTTGTCTACGAGCAGTACTTC
D gene: -
J gene: TRBJ2-7
V gene: TRBV28
clone size: once

CDR3 protein: CASSLIRRENTEAFF
CDR3 DNA: TGTGCCAGCAGCTTAATAAGGAGGGAGAACACTGAAGCTTTCTTT
D gene: -
J gene: TRBJ1-1
V gene: TRBV7-3
clone size: -

CDR3 protein: CASSSYPTGKGTGELFF
CDR3 DNA: TGTGCCAGCAGTTCCTACCCGACAGGGAAGGGAACCGGGGAGCTGTTTTTT
D gene: TRBD1
J gene: TRBJ2-2
V gene: TRBV28
clone size: few

CDR3 protein: CASSLYGGALSYEQYF
CDR3 DNA: TGTGCCAGCAGCTTGTATGGAGGGGCTCTCTCCTACGAGCAGTACTTC
D gene: -
J gene: TRBJ2-7
V gene: TRBV5-6
clone size: -

CDR3 protein: CASTQTSGTYEQYF
CDR3 DNA: TGTGCCAGCACCCAGACTAGCGGGACCTACGAGCAGTACTTC
D gene: TRBD2
J gene: TRBJ2-7
V gene: TRBV11-2
clone size: -

CDR3 protein: CASSFKLAGDSYEQYF
CDR3 DNA: TGTGCCAGCAGTTTTAAACTAGCGGGAGATAGCTACGAGCAGTACTTC
D gene: TRBD2
J gene: TRBJ2-7
V gene: TRBV28
clone size: -

CDR3 protein: CASSPWGTSGYNEQFF
CDR3 DNA: TGTGCCAGCAGTCCATGGGGGACTAGCGGTTACAATGAGCAGTTCTTC
D gene: TRBD2
J gene: TRBJ2-1
V gene: TRBV2
clone size: once

CDR3 protein: CASSASGTGSPYEQYF
CDR3 DNA: TGTGCCAGCAGTGCCTCAGGGACAGGGTCCCCCTACGAGCAGTACTTC
D gene: TRBD1
J gene: TRBJ2-7
V gene: TRBV28
clone size: -

CDR3 protein: CATSTMLGGSHTF
CDR3 DNA: TGTGCCACCAGCACCATGCTTGGGGGTTCGCACACCTTC
D gene: -
J gene: TRBJ1-2
V gene: TRBV15
clone size: -

CDR3 protein: CASSVHPGEGYTF
CDR3 DNA: TGTGCCAGCAGCGTACATCCGGGCGAAGGCTACACCTTC
D gene: -
J gene: TRBJ1-2
V gene: TRBV9
clone size: -

CDR3 protein: CASSPDRNRAYEQYF
CDR3 DNA: TGTGCCAGCTCACCAGACCGCAACAGGGCCTACGAGCAGTACTTC
D gene: -
J gene: TRBJ2-7
V gene: TRBV18
clone size: -

CDR3 protein: CASSQETREDTQYF
CDR3 DNA: TGCGCCAGCAGCCAAGAAACTAGGGAGGATACGCAGTATTTT
D gene: -
J gene: TRBJ2-3
V gene: TRBV4-1
clone size: -

CDR3 protein: CASSFGLAGSPAVYEQYF
CDR3 DNA: TGTGCCAGCAGCTTCGGACTAGCGGGATCCCCCGCGGTCTACGAGCAGTACTTC
D gene: TRBD2
J gene: TRBJ2-7
V gene: TRBV5-8
clone size: -

CDR3 protein: CASTGTLSGEQYF
CDR3 DNA: TGTGCCAGCACTGGGACACTTTCTGGCGAGCAGTACTTC
D gene: -
J gene: TRBJ2-7
V gene: TRBV2
clone size: -

CDR3 protein: CASSIRPESSYEQYF
CDR3 DNA: TGTGCCAGTAGTATAAGGCCCGAATCTTCCTACGAGCAGTACTTC
D gene: -
J gene: TRBJ2-7
V gene: TRBV19
clone size: -